The 32 T cell receptor beta chains below were found in one sample sequenced in a study of blood T cell repertoires in COVID-19. TCRdb's table, derived via immunoSEQ multiplex PCR, lists solely in-frame clones and lacks some. The sample records some 75,000 clones, 65% to 85% being singletons. Sample: peripheral blood. These receptors all stem from a man aged 45-65 years with COVID-19, enrolled during active disease.

The genes are TRBV6-5 and TRBJ2-7, with 7 bases lining up with TRBD1. Germline CDR1 MNHEY, CDR2 SVGAGI. The V and J ends lost 4 bases and 3 bases, in that order; junction bases with no gene match: 3. The CDR3 loop spans 13 amino acids. The CDR3 DNA reads as TGTGCCAGCAGTTCTACAGGGGACTACGAGCAGTACTTC. This translates into CASSSTGDYEQYF.

This chain uses TRBV7-2 with TRBJ1-3, with D tentatively TRBD1 (5 bases). The CDR3 is made up of 13 amino acids. The V end was cut by 5 bases, the J end by 9 bases, with 14 bases between. Germline V lookup: CDR1 SGHTA, CDR2 FQGNSA. The CDR3 coding sequence is TGTGCCAGCAGCACCACCCCCGGGGGCACCATATATTTT. Its protein product is CASSTTPGGTIYF. Drawing the rest from reference TRBV7-2 and TRBJ1-3, the complete variable domain is GAGVSQSPSNKVTEKGKDVELRCDPISGHTALYWYRQSLGQGLEFLIYFQGNSAPDKSGLPSDRFSAERTGGSVSTLTIQRTQQEDSAVYLCASSTTPGGTIYFGEGSWLTVV.

The rearrangement joins TRBV4-1 to TRBJ1-2, with D perhaps matching TRBD1 (6 bases). The CDR3 length is 14 residues. Germline lookup yields CDR1 MGHRA and CDR2 YSYEKL. V was shortened by 5 bases and J by 6 bases, with 16 bases between the two germline ends. The CDR3 sequence is CASSGLDRQNGYTF. CDR3 DNA: TGCGCCAGCAGCGGGCTTGACAGGCAGAATGGCTACACCTTC.

The J gene is TRBJ2-3, the V gene TRBV5-4; 14 bases map to TRBD2. The germline gives CDR1 SGHNT, CDR2 YYREEE (reference sequence). There are 17 residues in the CDR3. V was pared by 6 bases and J by 4 bases, with 10 bases of the junction left unmatched. The CDR3 region is CASTQTSGRARADTQYF. Written as DNA, the CDR3 is TGTGCCAGCACCCAGACTAGCGGGAGGGCCCGGGCAGATACGCAGTATTTT.

The rearrangement joins TRBV7-2 to TRBJ2-4, with D unclear. This CDR3 has 16 residues. The V end lost 1 base, the J end lost 0 bases, and 10 bases lay between the germline ends. Germline CDR1 reads SGHTA; CDR2 reads FQGNSA. CDR3 loop: CASSLGLRLAKNIQYF. CDR3 DNA sequence: TGTGCCAGCAGCTTAGGGTTGAGACTAGCCAAAAACATTCAGTACTTC.

CDR3 nucleotide sequence: TGCAGCGTGGCCCTCACCCGGTCCTTCGGGGCTTTCTTT. It is translated as CSVALTRSFGAFF. V gene TRBV29-1 combines with J gene TRBJ1-1; D unclear. This CDR3 contains 13 residues. Germline V gene lookup returns CDR1 SQVTM and CDR2 ANQGSEA. V lost 6 bases to trimming and J lost 11 bases, with 22 bases between them.

V is TRBV6-4 and J is TRBJ2-1; unclear D gene. The V end was cut by 4 bases, the J end by 5 bases, with 15 bases between. Germline-derived CDR1 and CDR2 are MRHNA and SNTAGT. The length of the CDR3 is 15 residues. CDR3 sequence reads: CASSVSLGSHNEQFF. CDR3 DNA sequence: TGTGCCAGCAGTGTGAGTTTGGGCAGCCACAATGAGCAGTTCTTC.

The V gene is TRBV20-1, the J gene TRBJ1-1; D remains unclear. CDR1 and CDR2 from the germline V gene are DFQATT and SNEGSKA (reference sequence). The CDR3 extends over 11 amino acids. The germline V and J ends were trimmed by 4 bases and 5 bases, with 8 bases remaining between them. The DNA of the CDR3 is TGCAGTGCTACACCGGTGACTGAAGCTTTCTTT. This codes for CSATPVTEAFF.

The V and J genes are TRBV27 and TRBJ1-5, with D tentatively TRBD1 (5 bases). Germline assignment: CDR1 MNHEY and CDR2 SMNVEV (reference sequence). V lost 6 bases and J 0 bases, leaving 15 bases between the germline ends. This CDR3 contains 16 residues. The chain's CDR3 is CASRPLLRGSNQPQHF. In DNA, the CDR3 is TGTGCCAGCAGACCCCTTTTAAGGGGTAGCAATCAGCCCCAGCATTTT.

This clone was observed a few times. Written as DNA, the CDR3 is TGTGCCAGCAGCCCCGGGCTAGCGGGAGACGAGCAGTACTTC. This codes for CASSPGLAGDEQYF. This sequence joins TRBV6-4 and TRBJ2-7; 10 nucleotides line up with TRBD2. The CDR3 covers 14 residues. Per the germline V gene, CDR1 is MRHNA and CDR2 is SNTAGT. The V and J ends lost 6 bases and 5 bases, in that order; junction bases with no gene match: 7.

The rearrangement links TRBV18 to TRBJ1-5, with TRBD1 as a possible D gene (5 bases). Germline-derived CDR1 and CDR2 are KGHSH and LQKENI. Trimming took off 8 bases at V and 4 bases at J, with 15 bases between the two ends. The CDR3 covers 14 residues. CDR3 nucleotides: TGTGCCAGCACGACAGCAAGTCAAAATCAGCCCCAGCATTTT. It encodes CASTTASQNQPQHF.

The J gene is TRBJ2-1, the V gene TRBV28, with 7 bases matching TRBD2. Per the germline V gene, CDR1 is MDHEN and CDR2 is SYDVKM. CDR3 length: 16 residues. V was clipped by 5 bases and J by 5 bases; unmatched bases: 12. The CDR3, as DNA: TGTGCCAGCAGTCCGCATGGAGCGGGAAAGAACAATGAGCAGTTCTTC. It yields the protein CASSPHGAGKNNEQFF.

This clone was picked up one time. The rearrangement joins TRBV28 to TRBJ2-1; 8 bases map to TRBD2. The CDR3 extends over 14 amino acids. Trimming at V came to 3 bases and at J to 8 bases, leaving 6 bases not matched to a gene. From germline, CDR1 is MDHEN and CDR2 SYDVKM. CDR3 DNA sequence: TGTGCCAGCAGTTTCAGCGGGAGTCGTGATGAGCAGTTCTTC. The encoded protein is CASSFSGSRDEQFF.

This chain joins TRBV9 and TRBJ2-1; 9 nucleotides align to TRBD2. J was trimmed by 7 bases and V by 0 bases; bases with no gene match: 5. This CDR3 region has 15 residues. Germline CDR1 is SGDLS and CDR2 is YYNGEE. The CDR3 spells CASSVAAGGPNEQFF. The DNA of the CDR3 is TGTGCCAGCAGCGTAGCGGCGGGAGGGCCAAATGAGCAGTTCTTC.

J is TRBJ2-1 and V is TRBV5-1, with D perhaps TRBD1 (7 bases). The CDR3 length is 13 residues. CDR1 is SGHRS and CDR2 is YFSETQ in the germline V gene. Trimming stripped 4 bases from V and 8 bases from J, with 13 bases between. The CDR3 DNA follows: TGCGCCAGCAGCGCGGGACAGCAGGATGAGCAGTTCTTC. This codes for CASSAGQQDEQFF.

This sequence joins TRBV19 and TRBJ1-6, with 9 bases lining up with TRBD1. Germline CDR1 LNHDA, CDR2 SQIVND (reference sequence). J gave up 7 bases and V 4 bases, and 5 bases lay outside the gene matches. CDR3 length: 15 residues. CDR3 nucleotide sequence: TGTGCCAGTAGTACCACCGGGACAGGGAATTCACCCCTCCACTTT. Translated: CASSTTGTGNSPLHF.

The rearrangement uses TRBV5-1 and TRBJ2-2, with D perhaps matching TRBD1 (6 bases). CDR3 length: 16 residues. V lost 2 bases and J 1 base, leaving 12 bases between the germline ends. The V gene's germline CDR1 is SGHRS and CDR2 YFSETQ. CDR3 bases: TGCGCCAGCAGCTTCAGGGGCCTCGGGAACACCGGGGAGCTGTTTTTT. Its translation is CASSFRGLGNTGELFF.

The V call is TRBV10-3, the J call TRBJ1-2; 7 positions agree with TRBD1. The CDR3 contains 13 residues. V shed 5 bases and J 8 bases; nucleotides not matched to a gene: 8. The V gene's germline CDR1 is ENHRY and CDR2 SYGVKD. CDR3 amino acids: CAISSGTARGYTF. The CDR3 region has the DNA TGTGCCATCAGTTCCGGGACAGCCCGGGGCTACACCTTC.

The V call is TRBV14, the J call TRBJ1-3, with TRBD1 identical over 7 bases. The germline CDR1 and CDR2 sequences are SGHDN and FVKESK. The CDR3 is 17 residues long. V dropped 2 bases and J dropped 0; count of bases not matched to a gene: 7. The CDR3 DNA sequence: TGTGCCAGCAGCCAATACCGGGACAGATTCTCTGGAAACACCATATATTTT. As protein: CASSQYRDRFSGNTIYF.

The CDR3 reads CATRGLASGYNEQFF. As DNA, the CDR3 is TGTGCCACCAGGGGACTAGCGAGTGGGTACAATGAGCAGTTCTTC. J is TRBJ2-1 and V is TRBV15; 10 bases align to TRBD2. J was trimmed by 4 bases and V by 6 bases; bases with no gene match: 6. CDR1 LNHNV and CDR2 YYDKDF come from the germline V gene (reference sequence). The CDR3 extends over 15 amino acids.

This sequence joins TRBV20-1 and TRBJ2-7; TRBD2 might be the D (5 bases). Germline-derived CDR1 and CDR2 are DFQATT and SNEGSKA (reference sequence). The V end lost 3 bases, the J end lost 6 bases, and 18 bases lay between the germline ends. The CDR3 spans 14 residues. CDR3 region: CSASLAREKGEQYF. The CDR3 nucleotides are TGCAGTGCTAGTCTGGCTAGGGAGAAGGGCGAGCAGTACTTC.

The rearrangement links TRBV20-1 to TRBJ2-1, with D unresolved. The V gene's germline CDR1 is DFQATT and CDR2 SNEGSKA (reference sequence). The CDR3 totals 10 residues. Trimming stripped 4 bases from V and 6 bases from J, with 4 bases between. The CDR3 sequence is CSATLNEQFF. The CDR3 region has the DNA TGCAGTGCTACCCTCAATGAGCAGTTCTTC.

This clone is termed medium-sized. The chain links TRBV28 to TRBJ2-5, with D tentatively TRBD1 (6 bases). The CDR3 has 15 residues. Germline V CDR1 and CDR2: MDHEN, SYDVKM. V was shortened by 6 bases and J by 5 bases, with 19 bases between the two germline ends. The CDR3 sequence: CASSPGQTRAETQYF. The CDR3 nucleotides read TGTGCCAGCAGCCCCGGACAGACCCGGGCGGAGACCCAGTACTTC. Supplemented by reference TRBV28 and TRBJ2-5, the full variable domain reads DVKVTQSSRYLVKRTGEKVFLECVQDMDHENMFWYRQDPGLGLRLIYFSYDVKMKEKGDIPEGYSVSREKKERFSLILESASTNQTSMYLCASSPGQTRAETQYFGPGTRLLVL.

The V and J genes are TRBV7-2 and TRBJ2-5; perhaps TRBD2 as D (5 bases). Germline V gene data show CDR1 as SGHTA and CDR2 as FQGNSA. CDR3 size: 14 residues. The V and J ends lost 5 bases and 3 bases respectively, with 13 bases between them. Written as DNA, the CDR3 is TGTGCCAGCAGCGCCTGGACTCTTGAAGAGACCCAGTACTTC. This gives the protein CASSAWTLEETQYF.

This rearrangement joins TRBV19 to TRBJ1-5; 9 positions agree with TRBD1. After removal of 4 bases from V and 4 bases from J, the junction contained 11 bases not matched to a gene. Germline CDR1 and CDR2: LNHDA and SQIVND (reference sequence). The CDR3 extends over 17 amino acids. In nucleotides, the CDR3 is TGTGCCAGTAGTAGATTGGGTGACAGGGGGGGTAATCAGCCCCAGCATTTT. This codes for CASSRLGDRGGNQPQHF.

The chain carries TRBV5-6 and TRBJ2-3; D is perhaps TRBD1 (5 bases). The CDR3 sequence is 13 residues long. The germline V gene has CDR1 SGHDT and CDR2 YYEEEE. Trimming pared 3 bases from V and 4 bases from J, leaving 9 bases between. The CDR3 is CASSSDNSDTQYF. For the CDR3, the DNA is TGTGCCAGCAGCTCGGACAACTCAGATACGCAGTATTTT.

The chain combines TRBV6-5 with TRBJ2-3; D not certain. The V end lost 1 base, the J end lost 2 bases, and 10 bases lay between the germline ends. This CDR3 has 15 residues. CDR1 is MNHEY and CDR2 is SVGAGI in the germline V gene. The CDR3 DNA sequence: TGTGCCAGCAGTTACTATGGCCCCTTCACAGATACGCAGTATTTT. Amino acid sequence: CASSYYGPFTDTQYF.

The rearrangement joins TRBV15 to TRBJ2-5; 9 bases align to TRBD2. The ends lost 1 base at V and 1 base at J; junction bases unmatched: 1. The CDR3 length is 15 residues. Germline V gene sequence: CDR1 LNHNV, CDR2 YYDKDF (reference sequence). The CDR3 loop reads CATSRVAGAQETQYF. The CDR3 DNA follows: TGTGCCACCAGCAGAGTAGCGGGGGCCCAAGAGACCCAGTACTTC.

The J gene is TRBJ1-2, the V gene TRBV6-1, with TRBD1 identical over 7 bases. CDR1 and CDR2 from the germline V gene are MNHNS and SASEGT. V shed 0 bases, J shed 5 bases, and the junction held 9 bases outside the gene matches. The CDR3 runs 16 residues. In DNA form, the CDR3 reads TGTGCCAGCAGTGAAGCCGGACAGGTGGGACCATATGGCTACACCTTC. Encoded protein: CASSEAGQVGPYGYTF.

This clone was seen a single time. The chain joins TRBV28 to TRBJ1-6; a weak D match, TRBD1 (6 bases). Germline V CDR1 and CDR2: MDHEN, SYDVKM. The V end lost 6 bases, the J end lost 8 bases, and 14 bases lay between the germline ends. The CDR3 totals 14 residues. DNA for the CDR3: TGTGCCAGCAGGGGAGTCACAGGGTATTCACCCCTCCACTTT. Its protein product is CASRGVTGYSPLHF.

The chain links TRBV11-2 to TRBJ2-5; a weak D match, TRBD2 (7 bases). The V gene's germline CDR1 is SGHAT and CDR2 FQNNGV. The length of the CDR3 is 15 residues. V lost 6 bases, J lost 5 bases, and 19 bases lay in between. As DNA, the CDR3 is TGTGCCAGCAGTTCTCCCGGGCGGGGGCGGGAGACCCAGTACTTC. Amino acid sequence: CASSSPGRGRETQYF.

The chain uses TRBV11-2 and TRBJ1-1, with D perhaps TRBD1 (5 bases). The CDR3 has 14 residues. Germline lookup yields CDR1 SGHAT and CDR2 FQNNGV. The V end lost 7 bases, the J end lost 10 bases, and 22 bases lay between the germline ends. Written as DNA, the CDR3 is TGTGCCAGCATCGAGGGGCGCGGGAATCTTCTAGCTTTCTTT. This translates into CASIEGRGNLLAFF. The entire variable domain, with the rest obtained from reference TRBV11-2 and TRBJ1-1, is as follows: EAGVAQSPRYKIIEKRQSVAFWCNPISGHATLYWYQQILGQGPKLLIQFQNNGVVDDSQLPKDRFSAERLKGVDSTLKIQPAKLEDSAVYLCASIEGRGNLLAFFGQGTRLTVV.